This TCR beta chain was sequenced in a study of cytomegalovirus exposure and HLA in healthy donors. Study summary: The same platform was used for the 110 or so validation repertoires and the approximately 700 first-cohort repertoires, a later analysis reported. Overall study results and limits: The classifier was said to identify cytomegalovirus status with high specificity and sensitivity. Clusters of TCRs from the first cohort tended to co-occur in the 100 to 150 validation repertoires (as a later analysis found). The authors listed 164 TCR beta chains as cytomegalovirus-associated.

Only in-frame clones appear in the TCRdb table, and some are missing; sequencing was by immunoSEQ multiplex PCR. The sample comprises tens of thousands of clones, almost 85% of which are singletons, and about 12% rests with the top ten. This clone was counted only a few times. What it recognizes is unknown. The receptor comes from a young woman in good health and CMV-seropositive. The source material was PBMCs.

In DNA, the CDR3 is TGTGCCAGCTCACCTCGGACAGGGAGGGATTCACCCCTCCACTTT. The encoded protein is CASSPRTGRDSPLHF. The genes are TRBV18 and TRBJ1-6; TRBD1 matches 8 bases. The length of the CDR3 is 15 residues. Trimming took 3 bases from V and 8 from J; bases not matched to a gene: 6. CDR1 is KGHSH and CDR2 is LQKENI in the germline V gene.